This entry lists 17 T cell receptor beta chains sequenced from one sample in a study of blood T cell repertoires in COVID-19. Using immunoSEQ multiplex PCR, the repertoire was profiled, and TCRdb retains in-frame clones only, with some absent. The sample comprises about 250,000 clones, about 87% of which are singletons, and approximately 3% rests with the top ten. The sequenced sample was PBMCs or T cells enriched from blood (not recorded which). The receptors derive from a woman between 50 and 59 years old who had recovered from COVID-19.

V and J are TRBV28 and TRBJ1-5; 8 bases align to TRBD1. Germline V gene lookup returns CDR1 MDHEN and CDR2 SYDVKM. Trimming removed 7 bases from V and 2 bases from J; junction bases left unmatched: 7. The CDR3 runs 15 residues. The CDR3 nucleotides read TGTGCCAGCAACCAGGGGGCGCTGGGCAATCAGCCCCAGCATTTT. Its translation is CASNQGALGNQPQHF.

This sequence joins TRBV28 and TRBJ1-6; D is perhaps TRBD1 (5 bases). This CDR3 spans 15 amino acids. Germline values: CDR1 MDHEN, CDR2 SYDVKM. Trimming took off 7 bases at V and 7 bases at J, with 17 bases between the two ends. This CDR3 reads CASIRDGQGNSPLHF. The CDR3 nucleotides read TGTGCCAGCATTCGTGATGGGCAGGGAAATTCACCCCTCCACTTT.

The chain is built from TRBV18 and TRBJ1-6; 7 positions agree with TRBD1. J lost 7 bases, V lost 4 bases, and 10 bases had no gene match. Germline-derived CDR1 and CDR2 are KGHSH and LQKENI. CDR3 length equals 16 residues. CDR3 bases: TGTGCCAGCTCACGTCTTCGAACAGGGGAAAATTCACCCCTCCACTTT. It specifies CASSRLRTGENSPLHF. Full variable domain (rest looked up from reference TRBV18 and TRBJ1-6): NAGVMQNPRHLVRRRGQEARLRCSPMKGHSHVYWYRQLPEEGLKFMVYLQKENIIDESGMPKERFSAEFPKEGPSILRIQQVVRGDSAAYFCASSRLRTGENSPLHFGNGTRLTVT.

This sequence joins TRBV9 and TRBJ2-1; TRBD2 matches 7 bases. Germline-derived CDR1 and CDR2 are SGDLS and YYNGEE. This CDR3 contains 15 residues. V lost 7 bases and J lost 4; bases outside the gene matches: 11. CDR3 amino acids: CASARGGGPYNEQFF. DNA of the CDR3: TGTGCCAGCGCGCGTGGGGGGGGACCTTACAATGAGCAGTTCTTC.

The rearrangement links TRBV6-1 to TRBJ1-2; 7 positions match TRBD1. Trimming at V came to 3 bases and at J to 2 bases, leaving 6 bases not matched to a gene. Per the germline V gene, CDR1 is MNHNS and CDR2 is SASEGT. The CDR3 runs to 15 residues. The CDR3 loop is CASSDPGQLNYGYTF. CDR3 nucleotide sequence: TGTGCCAGCAGTGACCCGGGACAGCTCAACTATGGCTACACCTTC.

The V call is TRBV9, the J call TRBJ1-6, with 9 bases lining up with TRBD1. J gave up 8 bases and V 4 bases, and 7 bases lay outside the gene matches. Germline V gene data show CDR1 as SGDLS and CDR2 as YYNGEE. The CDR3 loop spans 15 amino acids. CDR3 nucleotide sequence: TGTGCCAGCAGCACCTCGGACAGGGGCTATTCACCCCTCCACTTT. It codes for CASSTSDRGYSPLHF.

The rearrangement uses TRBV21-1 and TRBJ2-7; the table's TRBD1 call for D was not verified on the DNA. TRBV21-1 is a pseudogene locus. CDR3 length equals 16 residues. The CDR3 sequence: CASSKGNGTGGYEQYF. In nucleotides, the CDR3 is TGTGCCAGCAGCAAAGGCAACGGGACAGGGGGCTACGAGCAGTACTTC.

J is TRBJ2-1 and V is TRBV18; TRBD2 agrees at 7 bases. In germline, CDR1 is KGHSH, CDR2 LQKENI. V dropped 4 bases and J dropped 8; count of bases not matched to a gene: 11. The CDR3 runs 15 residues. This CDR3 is CASSLTLAEADEQFF. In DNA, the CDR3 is TGTGCCAGCTCACTAACCCTAGCGGAGGCGGATGAGCAGTTCTTC.

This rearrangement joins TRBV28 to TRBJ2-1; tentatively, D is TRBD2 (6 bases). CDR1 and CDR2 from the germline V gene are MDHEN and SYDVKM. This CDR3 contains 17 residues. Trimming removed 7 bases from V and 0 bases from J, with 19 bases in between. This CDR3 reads CASNGRAGGSSYNEQFF. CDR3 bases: TGTGCCAGCAATGGTAGAGCGGGTGGGAGCTCCTACAATGAGCAGTTCTTC.

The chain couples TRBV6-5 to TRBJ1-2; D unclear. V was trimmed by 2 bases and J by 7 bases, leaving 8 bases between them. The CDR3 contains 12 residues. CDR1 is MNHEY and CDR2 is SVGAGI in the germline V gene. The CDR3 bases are TGTGCCAGCAGTTACCGATGGAGTGGCTACACCTTC. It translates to CASSYRWSGYTF.

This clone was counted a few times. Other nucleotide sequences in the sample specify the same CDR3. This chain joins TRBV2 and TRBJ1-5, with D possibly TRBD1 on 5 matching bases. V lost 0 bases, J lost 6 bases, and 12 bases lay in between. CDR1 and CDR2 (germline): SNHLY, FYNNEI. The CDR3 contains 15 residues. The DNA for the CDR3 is TGTGCCAGCAGTGAAGCGTCAGGGAGGGGTCAGCCCCAGCATTTT. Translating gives CASSEASGRGQPQHF. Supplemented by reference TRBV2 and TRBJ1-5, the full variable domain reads EPEVTQTPSHQVTQMGQEVILRCVPISNHLYFYWYRQILGQKVEFLVSFYNNEISEKSEIFDDQFSVERPDGSNFTLKIRSTKLEDSAMYFCASSEASGRGQPQHFGDGTRLSIL.

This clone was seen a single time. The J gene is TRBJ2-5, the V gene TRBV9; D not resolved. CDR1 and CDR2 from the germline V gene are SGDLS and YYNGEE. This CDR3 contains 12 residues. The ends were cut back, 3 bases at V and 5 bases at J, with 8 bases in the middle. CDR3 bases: TGTGCCAGCAGCGGAGGAGAGGAGACCCAGTACTTC. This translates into CASSGGEETQYF.

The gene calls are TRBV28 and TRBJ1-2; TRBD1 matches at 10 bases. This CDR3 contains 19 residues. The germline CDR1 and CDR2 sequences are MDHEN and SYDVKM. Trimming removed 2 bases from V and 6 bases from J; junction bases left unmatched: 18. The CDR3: CASSLAGTGALLTIDGYTF. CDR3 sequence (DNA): TGTGCCAGCAGTTTAGCCGGGACAGGGGCGCTCCTTACTATTGATGGCTACACCTTC.

CDR3 in DNA: TGTGCCAGTAACGGGGGGCGCAGGAACACTGAAGCTTTCTTT. Translation gives CASNGGRRNTEAFF. The chain links TRBV28 to TRBJ1-1; D is possibly TRBD1 (6 bases). Per the germline V gene, CDR1 is MDHEN and CDR2 is SYDVKM. This CDR3 is built from 14 residues. V dropped 9 bases and J dropped 1 base, with 15 bases sitting between them.

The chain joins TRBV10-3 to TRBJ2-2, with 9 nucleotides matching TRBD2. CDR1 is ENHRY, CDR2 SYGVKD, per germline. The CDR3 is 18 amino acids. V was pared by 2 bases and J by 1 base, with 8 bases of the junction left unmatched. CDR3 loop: CAISEPPGAGGNTGELFF. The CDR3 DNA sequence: TGTGCCATCAGTGAGCCCCCAGGAGCGGGAGGGAACACCGGGGAGCTGTTTTTT.

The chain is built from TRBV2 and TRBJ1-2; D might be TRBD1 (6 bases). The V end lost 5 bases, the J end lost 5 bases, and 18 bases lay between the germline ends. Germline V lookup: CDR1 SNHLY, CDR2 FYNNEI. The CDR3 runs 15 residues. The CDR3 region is CASSTDSPSPYGYTF. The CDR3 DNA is TGTGCCAGCAGTACGGACAGCCCCAGTCCTTATGGCTACACCTTC.

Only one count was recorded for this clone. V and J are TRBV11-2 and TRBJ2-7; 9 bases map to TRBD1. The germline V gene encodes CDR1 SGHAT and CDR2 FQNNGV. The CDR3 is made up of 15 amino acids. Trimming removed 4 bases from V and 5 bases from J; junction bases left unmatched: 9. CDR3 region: CASSSVQGARDEQYF. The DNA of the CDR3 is TGTGCCAGCAGCTCTGTACAGGGGGCGCGGGACGAGCAGTACTTC.